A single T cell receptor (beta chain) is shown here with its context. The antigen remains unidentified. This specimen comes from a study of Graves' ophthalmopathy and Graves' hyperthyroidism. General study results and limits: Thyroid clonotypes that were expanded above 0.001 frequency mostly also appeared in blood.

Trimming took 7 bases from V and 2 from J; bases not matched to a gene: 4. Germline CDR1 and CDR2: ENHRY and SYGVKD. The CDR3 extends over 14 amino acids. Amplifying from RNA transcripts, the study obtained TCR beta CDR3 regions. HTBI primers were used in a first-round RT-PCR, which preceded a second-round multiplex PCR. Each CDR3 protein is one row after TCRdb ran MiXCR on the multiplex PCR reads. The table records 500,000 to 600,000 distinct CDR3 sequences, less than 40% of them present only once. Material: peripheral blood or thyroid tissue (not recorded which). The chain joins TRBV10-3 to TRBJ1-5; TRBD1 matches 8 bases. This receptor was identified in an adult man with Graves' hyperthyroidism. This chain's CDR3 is CAITGQGRNQPQHF. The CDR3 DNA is TGTGCCATCACCGGACAGGGACGCAATCAGCCCCAGCATTTT.